The present T cell receptor beta chain was sequenced within a study of blood T cell repertoires in COVID-19. Across the whole study: Collection of acute and convalescent COVID-19 samples took place in the United States, Italy and Spain. PBMCs, B-cell-depleted T cells, or T cells provided the cDNA or gDNA that made up the material.

During active infection, Seattle patients enrolled and were then monitored through disease. Germline CDR1 SGHTA, CDR2 FQGNSA. The V end was cut by 0 bases, the J end by 6 bases, with 14 bases between. The CDR3 has 15 residues. This clone has a single count. Original methodology: Estimates of nucleated cell counts were drawn from the amplification of reference gene primers. TCRdb keeps only in-frame clones here, not all; method: immunoSEQ multiplex PCR. Clone size and V and J calls were adopted from that table, with D and trimming inferred from the DNA. The profile covers over 150,000 clones, with around 85% appearing a single time and 0.6% to 0.65% taken by the ten largest.

The source is a man between 60 and 70 years old with COVID-19, enrolled during active disease. This chain uses TRBV7-2 with TRBJ1-1; TRBD1 might be the D (6 bases). Sequenced sample: peripheral blood. CDR3 DNA: TGTGCCAGCAGCTTAGCGCAAGGGGGGGGATCTGAAGCTTTCTTT. Encoded protein: CASSLAQGGGSEAFF.